A selection of T cell receptor beta chains follows, all from one sample in a study of blood T cells in healthy people across ages. TCRdb recomputed calls from the 5' RACE reads with MiXCR, one row per CDR3 protein. The data contain approximately 1.5 million distinct CDR3 sequences, around 40% of them singletons. The specimen was blood. Receptors originate from a woman between 18 and 29 years old in good health. The CDR3 runs from the conserved cysteine through the conserved F or W. The D gene is left open where the match is weak. Size values are once, few and many counts, or a class for expanded clones, and some rows have none.

v_call	j_call	clone_size	cdr3_length	d_call	cdr3_nt	cdr3_aa
TRBV7-6	TRBJ2-1	.	13	TRBD2	TGTGCCAGCAGCCGCAGCGGGAGCGATGAGCAGTTCTTC	CASSRSGSDEQFF
TRBV3-1	TRBJ1-5	.	12	.	TGTGCCAGCAGCTACCGAGAAGGGCCCCAGCATTTT	CASSYREGPQHF
TRBV4-1	TRBJ1-1	few	14	.	TGCGCCAGCAGCCAAACAGGGATGGGCACTGAAGCTTTCTTT	CASSQTGMGTEAFF
TRBV7-2	TRBJ2-1	.	15	.	TGTGCCAGCAGCCCGGGGCAGGGTTGCATGGTTGAGCAGTTCTTC	CASSPGQGCMVEQFF
TRBV7-9	TRBJ2-7	few	12	.	TGTGCCAGCAGCCCCCTCGAGTACGAGCAGTACTTC	CASSPLEYEQYF
TRBV7-2	TRBJ2-7	.	12	.	TGTGCCAGCAGCTTAGGAGTTTACGAGCAGTGCTTC	CASSLGVYEQCF
TRBV7-9	TRBJ2-1	few	15	TRBD2	TGTGCCAGCAGCCGGACTAGCGGGATGAATAATGAGCAGTTCTTC	CASSRTSGMNNEQFF
TRBV9	TRBJ1-5	few	17	.	TGTGCCAGCAGCGTAACCGACGGATCGGGGGTACTTCAGCCCCAGCATTTT	CASSVTDGSGVLQPQHF
TRBV9	TRBJ2-3	once	15	.	TGTACCAGCAGCGCACCTAGGGGAAGTAGCATGCTCATGTATTTT	CTSSAPRGSSMLMYF
TRBV11-2	TRBJ2-1	.	16	.	TGTGCCAGCAGCCTTAGCTGGGAAACGTCTTACAATGAGCAGTTCTTC	CASSLSWETSYNEQFF
TRBV29-1	TRBJ2-1	.	13	.	TGCAGCGTTGGTCTAGCGCTGTACAATGAGCAGTACTTT	CSVGLALYNEQYF
TRBV29-1	TRBJ2-1	.	13	TRBD1	TGCAGCTCTGAGGACAGGAGCTACAATGAGCAGTTCTTC	CSSEDRSYNEQFF
TRBV6-5	TRBJ2-2	.	12	.	TGTGCCAGCATTAAGGGCACCGGGGAGCTGTTTTTT	CASIKGTGELFF
TRBV28	TRBJ2-3	.	17	TRBD1	TGTGCCAGCAGTTCCTCGACAGGGGAATACCTCACAGATACGCAGTATTTT	CASSSSTGEYLTDTQYF
TRBV20-1	TRBJ2-7	.	17	TRBD2	TGCAGTGCTAGAAAGGGACTAGCGGGAGTCGGCACCTACGAGCAGTACTTC	CSARKGLAGVGTYEQYF
TRBV20-1	TRBJ1-1	few	15	.	TGCAGTGCCATTGGAATACAGGGAGGGGACACTGAAGCTTTCTTT	CSAIGIQGGDTEAFF
TRBV12-3/TRBV12-4	TRBJ1-2	few	14	TRBD1	TGTGCCAGCAGTTTACACAGGGGGGACTATGGCTACACCTTC	CASSLHRGDYGYTF
TRBV28	TRBJ1-5	once	17	TRBD1	TGTGCCAGCACCCAACTTTTGGACAGGGACCCCAATCAGCCCCAGCATTTT	CASTQLLDRDPNQPQHF
TRBV4-1	TRBJ1-4	.	16	TRBD1	TGCGCCAGCAGCCAGTCCACAGGGGCCCTTAATGAAAAACTGTTTTTT	CASSQSTGALNEKLFF
TRBV6-2/TRBV6-3	TRBJ2-7	few	14	.	TGTGCCAGCAGTTTACAGGCCGTCCGGGCCGAGCAGTACTTC	CASSLQAVRAEQYF
TRBV7-9	TRBJ2-3	.	18	.	TGTGCCAGCAGCGCCGGGAAAACAGCGGCTAGTGGGACAGATACGCAGTATTTT	CASSAGKTAASGTDTQYF
TRBV3-1	TRBJ1-2	.	12	TRBD1	TGTGCCAGCAGCCAAAGGGGGCTAGGCCACACCTTC	CASSQRGLGHTF
TRBV14	TRBJ2-5	.	16	.	TGTGCCAGCAGCCAAGATTGGCCAGCGGTGCAAGAGACCCAGTACTTC	CASSQDWPAVQETQYF
TRBV5-1	TRBJ1-5	many	13	.	TGCGCCAGCAGCTTTGACAGCAATCAGCCCCAGCATTTT	CASSFDSNQPQHF
TRBV7-6	TRBJ1-4	.	14	.	TGTGCCAGCAGCTTAACGCAGACGAATGAAAAACTGTTTTTT	CASSLTQTNEKLFF
TRBV4-1	TRBJ2-1	many	12	.	TGCGCCAGCAGCGGATTAGACAATGAGCAGTTCTTC	CASSGLDNEQFF
TRBV11-2	TRBJ2-1	.	14	.	TGTGCCAGCAGCTTAGACAGTAATAAAGAGACCCAGTTCTTC	CASSLDSNKETQFF
TRBV4-1	TRBJ2-7	.	14	.	TGCGCCAGCAGCCTTGCCATGGGCCCCTACGAGCAGTACTTC	CASSLAMGPYEQYF
TRBV4-1	TRBJ1-2	.	15	.	TGCGCCAGCAGCCCACCCGACGGGGTCAACTATGGCTACACCTTC	CASSPPDGVNYGYTF
TRBV12-3/TRBV12-4	TRBJ1-5	few	15	.	TGTGCCAGCAGTCCAAGTTTTGCCACAAATCAGCCCCAGCATTTT	CASSPSFATNQPQHF
TRBV6-5	TRBJ2-1	many	14	.	TGTGCCAGCAGGCAGGGAAGCTCCTACAATGAGCAGTTCTTC	CASRQGSSYNEQFF
TRBV7-2	TRBJ2-3	.	18	.	TGTGCCAGCAGCCGTTGGCCCCAAAGGGGAGGCGGCACAGATACGCAGTATTTT	CASSRWPQRGGGTDTQYF
TRBV29-1	TRBJ2-1	.	16	TRBD2	TGCAGCGTTGAAGGGGCGGGGGGGGCCCTCTACAATGAGCAGTTCTTC	CSVEGAGGALYNEQFF
TRBV29-1	TRBJ2-2	few	16	TRBD2	TGCAGCGTTCTTGGTCTTGGCGGGAGGGTCACCGGGGAGCTGTTTTTT	CSVLGLGGRVTGELFF
TRBV24-1	TRBJ2-5	few	15	.	TGTGCCACCAGTGATCCGGTTTCCCCCTCTAATGAGCAGTACTTC	CATSDPVSPSNEQYF
TRBV5-1	TRBJ2-7	.	14	TRBD1	TGCGCCAGCAGCTTGGGCTGGGACAGGGTCGAGCAGTACTTC	CASSLGWDRVEQYF
TRBV6-2/TRBV6-3	TRBJ2-1	.	14	TRBD2	TGTGCCAGCATGGGCCGGTGGGGGGGCAATGAGCAGTTCTTC	CASMGRWGGNEQFF
TRBV6-5	TRBJ2-6	.	15	TRBD1	TGTGCCACAACAGGGGGAAGCTCTGGGGCCAACGTCCTGACTTTC	CATTGGSSGANVLTF
TRBV7-8	TRBJ1-1	.	16	.	TGTGCCAGCAGCTTAATTCATTCTAGGGGAGGCACTGAAGCTTTCTTT	CASSLIHSRGGTEAFF
TRBV9	TRBJ2-2	.	15	.	TGTGCCAGCAGCCCCAACCCCTGGGAAACCGGGGAGCTGTTTTTT	CASSPNPWETGELFF
TRBV7-3	TRBJ2-1	.	15	.	TGTGCCAGCAGCTTAATCCCTAGCGACTACAATGGGCAGTTCTTC	CASSLIPSDYNGQFF
TRBV10-2	TRBJ1-4	.	14	.	TGCGCCAGCAGTGACGGGGTGTTAAGCGAAAAACTGTTTTTT	CASSDGVLSEKLFF
TRBV20-1	TRBJ2-7	.	15	TRBD1	TGCAGTGCTAGAGATCGGGGACAGGGTGCCTACGAGCAGTACTTC	CSARDRGQGAYEQYF
TRBV4-3	TRBJ2-3	few	14	.	TGCGCCAGCAGCCCTGGGGGAGGTTCAGATACGCAGTATTTT	CASSPGGGSDTQYF
TRBV5-1	TRBJ1-1	few	16	.	TGCGCCAGCAGCTCGATCTCCATTGGGCGGGACCCTGAAGCTTTCTTT	CASSSISIGRDPEAFF